The 15 T cell receptor beta chains below come from one sample, sequenced in a study of cytomegalovirus exposure and HLA in healthy donors. The PCR used 60 Vbeta and 13 Jbeta primers. TCRdb's table, derived via immunoSEQ multiplex PCR, lists solely in-frame clones and lacks some. The sample holds 100,000 to 150,000 clones, roughly 82% seen once. The sequenced material came from PBMCs. Receptors were obtained from a man between 18 and 35 years old in good health and CMV-seropositive.

This rearrangement joins TRBV6-5 to TRBJ1-2; D gene ambiguous. V was clipped by 2 bases and J by 3 bases, with 4 bases between them. Germline V gene lookup returns CDR1 MNHEY and CDR2 SVGAGI. This CDR3 has 12 residues. The CDR3 loop is CASSYRDYGYTF. For the CDR3, the DNA is TGTGCCAGCAGTTACAGAGACTATGGCTACACCTTC.

This sequence joins TRBV25-1 and TRBJ1-1; D gene ambiguous. Germline CDR1 is MGHDK and CDR2 is SYGVNS. V was trimmed by 1 base and J by 8 bases, leaving 14 bases between them. The CDR3 runs to 14 residues. The CDR3 region has the DNA TGTGCCAGCAGTGAATTATTTGGGCTTGAAGAAGCTTTCTTT. The encoded protein is CASSELFGLEEAFF.

The genes are TRBV28 and TRBJ2-1; weak D call: TRBD2 (9 bases). The germline V gene has CDR1 MDHEN and CDR2 SYDVKM. V was trimmed by 5 bases and J by 0 bases, leaving 29 bases between them. The CDR3 contains 21 residues. CDR3 residues: CASSLPRTGRGGAFSYNEQFF. As DNA, the CDR3 is TGTGCCAGCAGTCTTCCACGGACAGGGCGCGGGGGGGCTTTCTCCTACAATGAGCAGTTCTTC.

This clone was detected only a few times. V is TRBV6-1 and J is TRBJ2-7; a weak D match, TRBD2 (5 bases). V lost 5 bases to trimming and J lost 0 bases, with 8 bases between them. CDR3 length: 13 amino acids. CDR1 is MNHNS and CDR2 is SASEGT in the germline V gene. CDR3 DNA sequence: TGTGCCAGCAGTTGGACTGACTCCTACGAGCAGTACTTC. Its protein is CASSWTDSYEQYF.

The chain has TRBV19 and TRBJ2-5; 8 nucleotides match TRBD1. CDR1 and CDR2 from the germline V gene are LNHDA and SQIVND (reference sequence). The V gene end was trimmed by 4 bases and the J gene end by 1 base; junction bases not matched to a gene: 11. The length of the CDR3 is 17 residues. CDR3 in DNA: TGTGCCAGTAGTAGCGAACGGGCAGGGGGCCTCCAAGAGACCCAGTACTTC. Its protein product is CASSSERAGGLQETQYF.

The rearrangement uses TRBV7-8 and TRBJ2-7, with TRBD2 matching over 7 bases. After removal of 2 bases from V and 2 bases from J, the junction contained 6 bases not matched to a gene. The CDR3 sequence is 15 residues long. Germline loops: CDR1 SGHVS, CDR2 FQNEAQ. The DNA of the CDR3 is TGTGCCAGCAGCTTATACCGCGGGAGCGCCTACGAGCAGTACTTC. Translating gives CASSLYRGSAYEQYF.

The rearrangement links TRBV5-4 to TRBJ2-5; TRBD1 might be the D (5 bases). The CDR3 has 15 residues. V gave up 2 bases and J gave up 7 bases, with 18 bases separating them. Looked up from germline, CDR1 is SGHNT and CDR2 is YYREEE (reference sequence). The CDR3 coding sequence is TGTGCCAGCAGCTTCAGGCTGGGGAACCAGGGGACCCAGTACTTC. This encodes CASSFRLGNQGTQYF.

The chain combines TRBV7-6 with TRBJ1-5; no definite D call. The ends were cut back, 5 bases at V and 2 bases at J, with 7 bases in the middle. The length of the CDR3 is 13 residues. Germline CDR1 is SGHVS and CDR2 is FNYEAQ. This CDR3 is CASSPSRNQPQHF. The CDR3 nucleotides are TGTGCCAGCAGCCCGAGCCGCAATCAGCCCCAGCATTTT. The full variable domain, with the rest looked up from reference TRBV7-6 and TRBJ1-5, is GAGVSQSPRYKVTKRGQDVALRCDPISGHVSLYWYRQALGQGPEFLTYFNYEAQQDKSGLPNDRFSAERPEGSISTLTIQRTEQRDSAMYRCASSPSRNQPQHFGDGTRLSIL.

V and J are TRBV6-1 and TRBJ2-7; weak D call: TRBD2 (5 bases). The length of the CDR3 is 14 residues. Germline CDR1 reads MNHNS; CDR2 reads SASEGT. V shed 2 bases and J shed 6 bases, with 14 bases lying between them. This CDR3 reads CASSERARGLEQYF. In DNA form, the CDR3 reads TGTGCCAGCAGTGAAAGGGCTAGAGGGCTCGAGCAGTACTTC.

The J gene is TRBJ1-3, the V gene TRBV4-2; the D gene is possibly TRBD1 (5 bases). Germline V CDR1 and CDR2: LGHNA, YNFKEQ. This CDR3 is 13 amino acids long. Trimming took 6 bases from V and 4 from J, leaving 10 bases between them. The chain's CDR3 is CASRGHRGNTIYF. The CDR3 nucleotides are TGTGCCAGCAGGGGTCACAGGGGAAACACCATATATTTT.

V gene TRBV28 combines with J gene TRBJ2-6, with a possible D match to TRBD2 (6 bases). The V gene lost 3 bases and the J gene lost 4 bases, with 10 bases spanning the gap. The length of the CDR3 is 15 residues. Germline V gene data show CDR1 as MDHEN and CDR2 as SYDVKM. CDR3 DNA: TGTGCCAGCAGTTTCGCGGGGACCGGGGCCAACGTCCTGACTTTC. Protein: CASSFAGTGANVLTF.

This chain joins TRBV19 and TRBJ1-5; a possible D gene is TRBD1 (6 bases). CDR1 and CDR2 from the germline V gene are LNHDA and SQIVND (reference sequence). The CDR3 consists of 16 residues. Between the trimmed V and J ends, which lost 1 base and 4 bases, there was a span of 14 bases. This CDR3 is CASSIGTGWGNQPQHF. The CDR3 DNA follows: TGTGCCAGTAGTATAGGCACAGGGTGGGGGAATCAGCCCCAGCATTTT.

The chain uses TRBV9 and TRBJ1-5; D perhaps matches TRBD1 (5 bases). The CDR3 has 16 residues. Trimming cost V 4 bases and J 3 bases, with 17 bases left between them. Germline CDR1 is SGDLS and CDR2 is YYNGEE. In DNA form, the CDR3 reads TGTGCCAGCAGCCCAGACTGGGGCGGCCTCAATCAGCCCCAGCATTTT. The encoded protein is CASSPDWGGLNQPQHF.

The table lists this clone with a few counts. This chain joins TRBV5-1 and TRBJ1-1; 7 bases map to TRBD1. The CDR3 runs to 15 residues. After removal of 3 bases from V and 3 bases from J, the junction contained 8 bases not matched to a gene. CDR1 is SGHRS, CDR2 YFSETQ, per germline. The CDR3 sequence is CASSSSQGLDTEAFF. The CDR3 region has the DNA TGCGCCAGCAGCTCATCACAGGGGCTGGACACTGAAGCTTTCTTT.

The V and J genes are TRBV29-1 and TRBJ1-1; a weak D match, TRBD1 (5 bases). The CDR3 length is 13 residues. The V end lost 0 bases, the J end lost 10 bases, and 15 bases lay between the germline ends. In germline, CDR1 is SQVTM, CDR2 ANQGSEA. The CDR3 reads CSVEELNGGGAFF. The CDR3 DNA follows: TGCAGCGTTGAAGAATTAAACGGGGGGGGAGCTTTCTTT.